These 8 T cell receptor beta chains share one sample of origin, sequenced in a study of blood T cell repertoires in COVID-19. The data were produced by immunoSEQ multiplex PCR, yet TCRdb's version contains in-frame clones alone and is incomplete. The sample gives 200,000 to 300,000 clones, 86% of which show up once; almost 2% is in the top ten. The sample consisted of peripheral blood. These receptors originate from a young man with active or convalescent COVID-19.

This chain joins TRBV29-1 and TRBJ2-5, with D possibly matching TRBD2 (5 bases). CDR3 length: 14 amino acids. Trimming removed 3 bases from V and 1 base from J, with 12 bases in between. Germline CDR1 is SQVTM and CDR2 is ANQGSEA. In DNA, the CDR3 is TGCAGCGTTGATCGAAGCGGTCTCCAAGAGACCCAGTACTTC. Protein product: CSVDRSGLQETQYF.

CDR3 region: CASSEISVNSYEQYF. CDR3 in DNA: TGTGCCAGCAGTGAAATATCCGTTAACTCCTACGAGCAGTACTTC. The chain links TRBV6-1 to TRBJ2-7; D is unresolved. This CDR3 is built from 15 residues. CDR1 and CDR2 from the germline V gene are MNHNS and SASEGT. Trimming pared 2 bases from V and 0 bases from J, leaving 11 bases between.

This rearrangement joins TRBV30 to TRBJ2-3, with 9 positions matching TRBD2. With V trimmed by 0 bases and J by 4 bases, 5 bases remained unmatched. The V gene's germline CDR1 is GTSNPN and CDR2 SVGIG (reference sequence). The CDR3 has 15 residues. CDR3 protein: CAWSVWAGGPDTQYF. CDR3 sequence (DNA): TGTGCCTGGAGTGTATGGGCGGGGGGGCCAGATACGCAGTATTTT.

The J gene is TRBJ1-6, the V gene TRBV2; 7 bases are a match to TRBD1. This CDR3 comprises 14 residues. Looked up from germline, CDR1 is SNHLY and CDR2 is FYNNEI. V was clipped by 9 bases and J by 7 bases; unmatched bases: 9. This CDR3 is CASRQGIGNSPLHF. The CDR3 nucleotides are TGTGCCAGTCGACAGGGTATAGGGAATTCACCCCTCCACTTT.

V gene TRBV4-3 combines with J gene TRBJ2-7; 13 bases match TRBD2. Germline V gene sequence: CDR1 LGHNA, CDR2 YSLEER. This CDR3 is 19 amino acids long. The junction had 11 bases not matched to a gene; V was cut back by 1 base and J by 2 bases. CDR3 in DNA: TGCGCCAGCAGCCAAGTTTCTCCGGGACTAGCGGGGCTGCCCTACGAGCAGTACTTC. As protein: CASSQVSPGLAGLPYEQYF.

This chain joins TRBV25-1 and TRBJ1-1, with D perhaps TRBD1 (5 bases). Germline CDR1 reads MGHDK; CDR2 reads SYGVNS. V lost 3 bases and J 1 base, leaving 6 bases between the germline ends. This CDR3 spans 13 amino acids. The DNA of the CDR3 is TGTGCCAGCAGTGACGGGGGGAACACTGAAGCTTTCTTT. Amino acids: CASSDGGNTEAFF.

The J gene is TRBJ1-6, the V gene TRBV13; TRBD1 agrees at 8 bases. CDR1 is PRHDT and CDR2 is FYEKMQ in the germline V gene (reference sequence). The junction had 0 bases not matched to a gene; V was cut back by 6 bases and J by 5 bases. CDR3 length equals 13 residues. CDR3 sequence: CASRTGDNSPLHF. The DNA for the CDR3 is TGTGCCAGCAGGACAGGGGATAATTCACCCCTCCACTTT.

The chain combines TRBV2 with TRBJ1-2, with a weak D call TRBD1 (5 bases). V was trimmed by 6 bases and J by 2 bases, leaving 7 bases between them. CDR3 length equals 12 residues. The germline V gene encodes CDR1 SNHLY and CDR2 FYNNEI. CDR3 residues: CASRGGNYGYTF. The CDR3 DNA is TGTGCCAGCAGGGGGGGGAACTATGGCTACACCTTC.